This T cell receptor beta chain is from a study of cytomegalovirus exposure and HLA in healthy donors. Losses at the gene ends were 7 bases for V and 5 bases for J; bases not matched to a gene: 6. This CDR3 is 13 amino acids long. From germline, CDR1 is MDHEN and CDR2 SYDVKM. PCR amplification relied on 60 Vbeta primers (plus 13 Jbeta primers). Produced via immunoSEQ multiplex PCR; TCRdb's table is partial and in-frame only. This listing includes tens of thousands of clones. Specimen: PBMCs. The chain employs TRBV28 and TRBJ1-2, with TRBD1 matching 8 bases. This clonotype was sampled from a man over 45 in good health and CMV-seropositive. Here the CDR3 DNA reads TGTGCCAGCAACGACAGGGGACGGTATGGCTACACCTTC. Protein sequence: CASNDRGRYGYTF.